This T cell receptor beta chain was recovered during a study of CD8+ T cells in alopecia areata. RNA was extracted and reverse transcribed into cDNA as the sequencing template. Measured with immunoSEQ multiplex PCR; TCRdb has only the in-frame clones, and not every one. The table has about 170,000 clones, about 72% seen once; the top ten hold 11%. Broader study findings: Relative to mice, TCR sharing across patients was less clear, a difference possibly HLA-related.

In regard to this clone: Its antigen is currently unknown.

Germline CDR1 SNHLY, CDR2 FYNNEI. This CDR3 has 13 amino acids. The ends were cut back, 4 bases at V and 4 bases at J, with 10 bases in the middle. This chain uses TRBV2 with TRBJ1-1, with no clear D. The sequence came from a human donor with alopecia areata. The sequencing here drew on CD8+ T cells sorted from blood, taken at week 0. CDR3 nucleotide sequence: TGTGCCAGCAGTGGCAGACGGTCCACTGAAGCTTTCTTT. This gives the protein CASSGRRSTEAFF.